This TCR beta chain was found in a study of T cells in localized non-small cell lung cancer. The data were produced by immunoSEQ multiplex PCR, yet TCRdb's version contains in-frame clones alone and is incomplete. The data contain about 78,000 clones, 84% of them singletons. With regard to this clone: Its antigen is unknown. Other nucleotide sequences in the sample specify the same CDR3.

The study, taken as a whole, reports: Appearing in adjacent lung were a median roughly 59 of the top 100 tumor clones. Analysis by sequencing included only one tumor region, so heterogeneity remains possible. Uninvolved nearby lung showed the greatest T cell clonality, exceeding that found in tumor. Longer survival (overall) was linked to higher T cell density in blood.

CDR1 and CDR2 from the germline V gene are SGHNT and YYREEE (reference sequence). Trimming removed 1 base from V and 2 bases from J; junction bases left unmatched: 6. The CDR3 is made up of 16 amino acids. The sequenced sample was peripheral blood, obtained before any cancer treatment. This receptor was identified in a man aged 40-75 years with stage I lung adenocarcinoma. The chain employs TRBV5-4 and TRBJ2-3; 8 bases line up with TRBD2. CDR3 protein: CASSLPSGPSTDTQYF. The CDR3 DNA reads as TGTGCCAGCAGCTTGCCTAGCGGGCCTTCCACAGATACGCAGTATTTT.